Described below is a single T cell receptor beta chain sequence and its context. CDR3 size: 15 residues. With 0 bases removed from V and 4 bases from J, the gap between germline ends came to 10 bases. CDR1 is SGHRS and CDR2 is YFSETQ in the germline V gene. The sample comes from a study of blood T cell repertoires in COVID-19. Sequencing used immunoSEQ multiplex PCR; TCRdb keeps in-frame clones, though not all of them. The sample carries about 110,000 clones, approximately 81% recorded once. The material sequenced was peripheral blood. This chain uses TRBV5-1 with TRBJ2-2; D gene unclear. This TCR derives from a human donor in a cohort sampled during active COVID-19. CDR3 sequence: CASSLALPGTGELFF. CDR3 coding DNA: TGCGCCAGCAGCTTGGCCTTACCGGGCACCGGGGAGCTGTTTTTT.